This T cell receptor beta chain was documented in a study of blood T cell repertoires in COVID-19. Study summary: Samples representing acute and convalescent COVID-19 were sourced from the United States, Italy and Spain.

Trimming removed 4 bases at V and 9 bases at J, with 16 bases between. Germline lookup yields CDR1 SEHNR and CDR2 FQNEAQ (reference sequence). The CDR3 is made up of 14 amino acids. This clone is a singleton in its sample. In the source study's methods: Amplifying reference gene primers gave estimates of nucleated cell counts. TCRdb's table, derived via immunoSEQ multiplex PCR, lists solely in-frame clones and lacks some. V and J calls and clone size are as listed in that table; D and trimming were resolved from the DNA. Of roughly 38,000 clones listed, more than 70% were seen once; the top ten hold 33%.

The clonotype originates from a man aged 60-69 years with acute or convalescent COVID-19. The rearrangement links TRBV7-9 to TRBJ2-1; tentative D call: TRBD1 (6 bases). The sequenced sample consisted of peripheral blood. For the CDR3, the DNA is TGTGCCAGCAGCTCCGATCAGGGGACCGCTGAGCAGTTCTTC. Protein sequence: CASSSDQGTAEQFF.